Below are 24 T cell receptor beta chains sequenced from a single sample in a study of PD-1 blockade in classical Hodgkin lymphoma. The assay was immunoSEQ multiplex PCR, and TCRdb's table has in-frame clones only and misses some. The data hold 15,000 or so clones, with 55% to 80% observed a single time. Following autologous stem cell transplantation, relapse occurred in every patient, and exposure to brentuximab vedotin varied. The sequenced sample was peripheral blood mononuclear cells (PBMCs), obtained at baseline. These receptors were collected from a human donor with classical Hodgkin lymphoma.

V gene TRBV10-3 combines with J gene TRBJ2-7; 7 bases are a match to TRBD1. Germline CDR1 ENHRY, CDR2 SYGVKD. With V trimmed by 0 bases and J by 2 bases, 1 base remained unmatched. The CDR3 has 14 amino acids. CDR3 protein: CAISESQGAYEQYF. The CDR3 DNA is TGTGCCATCAGTGAGTCGCAGGGGGCCTACGAGCAGTACTTC.

This sequence joins TRBV27 and TRBJ2-5, with D possibly matching TRBD1 (6 bases). This CDR3 contains 14 residues. Germline V CDR1 and CDR2: MNHEY, SMNVEV (reference sequence). V lost 0 bases, J lost 11 bases, and 16 bases lay in between. CDR3 coding DNA: TGTGCCAGCAGTTTATCGAGTAGGGGGTGGGAGCAGTACTTC. Residues: CASSLSSRGWEQYF.

The chain has TRBV11-2 and TRBJ2-1; D is unresolved. This CDR3 has 16 residues. Germline assignment: CDR1 SGHAT and CDR2 FQNNGV. V lost 2 bases, J lost 6 bases, and 17 bases lay in between. The CDR3 region is CASSLTGARLINEQFF. For the CDR3, the DNA is TGTGCCAGCAGCTTAACGGGCGCGCGGCTGATCAATGAGCAGTTCTTC.

The chain employs TRBV11-2 and TRBJ2-5; a weak D match, TRBD2 (6 bases). Trimming shortened V by 3 bases and J by 7 bases, and 12 bases separated the two germline ends. The CDR3 sequence is 13 residues long. Per germline, CDR1 SGHAT and CDR2 FQNNGV. CDR3 loop: CASSLGPEGTQYF. CDR3 DNA: TGTGCCAGCAGCTTGGGACCGGAGGGGACCCAGTACTTC.

The gene calls are TRBV10-1 and TRBJ2-5; TRBD2 matches at 7 bases. CDR1 is WNHNN and CDR2 is SYGVQD in the germline V gene (reference sequence). CDR3 length: 17 residues. With V trimmed by 3 bases and J by 5 bases, 15 bases remained unmatched. CDR3 protein: CASSDCQREALLETQYF. Written as DNA, the CDR3 is TGCGCCAGCAGTGATTGTCAACGGGAGGCCCTACTGGAGACCCAGTACTTC.

J is TRBJ2-3 and V is TRBV5-5; 10 bases fit TRBD1. The length of the CDR3 is 14 residues. Trimming removed 5 bases from V and 3 bases from J; junction bases left unmatched: 3. Per the germline V gene, CDR1 is SGHKS and CDR2 is YYEKEE (reference sequence). The CDR3 sequence: CASRTDRGTDTQYF. The CDR3 region has the DNA TGTGCCAGCAGAACGGACAGGGGGACAGATACGCAGTATTTT.

The sample holds a few counts of this clone. V usage is TRBV5-5 and J usage is TRBJ1-5; 8 positions match TRBD1. The germline CDR1 and CDR2 sequences are SGHKS and YYEKEE (reference sequence). The ends lost 0 bases at V and 0 bases at J; junction bases unmatched: 11. This CDR3 has 19 residues. CDR3 DNA: TGTGCCAGCAGCTTGGGGCTCCGGGACAGGCCTACTAGCAATCAGCCCCAGCATTTT. It yields the protein CASSLGLRDRPTSNQPQHF.

This clone came up a few times. This chain links TRBV7-2 with TRBJ1-5; a possible D gene is TRBD1 (6 bases). V dropped 1 base and J dropped 7 bases, with 14 bases sitting between them. CDR1 is SGHTA, CDR2 FQGNSA, per germline. The CDR3 runs to 15 residues. This CDR3 reads CASSLGSGANQPQHF. In DNA form, the CDR3 reads TGTGCCAGCAGCTTAGGGTCAGGGGCAAACCAGCCCCAGCATTTT.

V gene TRBV28 combines with J gene TRBJ1-1; the match to TRBD1 covers 9 bases. CDR1 and CDR2 (germline): MDHEN, SYDVKM. The trim removed 5 bases at V and 1 base at J, leaving 8 bases unmatched. The CDR3 runs 16 residues. CDR3 DNA sequence: TGTGCCAGCAGTGGGTCACAGGGGGCGAAGAACACTGAAGCTTTCTTT. It translates to CASSGSQGAKNTEAFF.

The rearrangement joins TRBV6-4 to TRBJ2-3, with 11 bases identical to TRBD2. CDR1 is MRHNA, CDR2 SNTAGT, per germline. The J segment lost 3 bases and the V segment lost 4 bases, leaving 3 bases of the junction unmatched. The CDR3 is 15 residues long. The CDR3 DNA follows: TGTGCCAGCAGTGCCTTAGCGGGAGGGACAGATACGCAGTATTTT. It encodes CASSALAGGTDTQYF.

The genes are TRBV2 and TRBJ1-1; D unclear. The CDR3 is 14 residues long. Germline CDR1 and CDR2: SNHLY and FYNNEI. The V and J ends lost 0 bases and 4 bases respectively, with 9 bases between them. The CDR3 DNA reads TGTGCCAGCAGTGAAGCCTACGTTAGCACTGAAGCTTTCTTT. It specifies CASSEAYVSTEAFF.

J is TRBJ2-7 and V is TRBV9, with 7 positions matching TRBD1. CDR3 length equals 14 residues. The germline V gene encodes CDR1 SGDLS and CDR2 YYNGEE. The trim removed 4 bases at V and 3 bases at J, leaving 7 bases unmatched. The CDR3 DNA follows: TGTGCCAGCAGCCCATCCGGGACAGACTACGAGCAGTACTTC. It translates to CASSPSGTDYEQYF.

The V call is TRBV15, the J call TRBJ1-1; the match to TRBD1 covers 8 bases. The CDR3 consists of 16 residues. V lost 3 bases, J lost 1 base, and 7 bases stayed unmatched. Germline CDR1 is LNHNV and CDR2 is YYDKDF (reference sequence). CDR3 DNA sequence: TGTGCCACCAGCAGCATCAGACAGGGGTGGAACACTGAAGCTTTCTTT. Translation: CATSSIRQGWNTEAFF. The full variable domain, in which reference TRBV15 and TRBJ1-1 provide the parts outside the CDR3, is DAMVIQNPRYQVTQFGKPVTLSCSQTLNHNVMYWYQQKSSQAPKLLFHYYDKDFNNEADTPDNFQSRRPNTSFCFLDIRSPGLGDTAMYLCATSSIRQGWNTEAFFGQGTRLTVV.

In the case of this clone: Without the conserved terminal phenylalanine or tryptophan, this CDR3 likely stems from a read error. CDR3 nucleotide sequence: TGTGCCGGCAGCCAAGTGAGGCGCGGAGGCTACGAGCAGTACTAC. This gives the protein CAGSQVRRGGYEQYY. The chain links TRBV4-2 to TRBJ2-7; weak D call: TRBD2 (5 bases). CDR3 length equals 15 residues. The V gene's germline CDR1 is LGHNA and CDR2 YNFKEQ.

The chain links TRBV30 to TRBJ1-2, with 10 bases identical to TRBD1. With 2 bases clipped from V and 1 base from J, the junction kept 1 base outside the gene matches. The CDR3 extends over 14 amino acids. From germline, CDR1 is GTSNPN and CDR2 SVGIG (reference sequence). The CDR3 sequence: CAWSRTGGNYGYTF. CDR3 DNA sequence: TGTGCCTGGAGTAGGACAGGGGGTAACTATGGCTACACCTTC.

This clone was detected only once. The chain carries TRBV6-1 and TRBJ2-7; 12 bases align to TRBD1. Germline trimming cut 6 bases from V and 6 bases from J; bases unmatched to any gene: 9. The CDR3 is 15 residues long. Germline loops: CDR1 MNHNS, CDR2 SASEGT. CDR3 sequence reads: CASRGDRGRIGEQYF. CDR3 DNA sequence: TGTGCCAGCAGGGGGGACAGGGGGCGGATAGGCGAGCAGTACTTC.

The rearrangement links TRBV7-2 to TRBJ2-3, with D possibly being TRBD2 (5 bases). Deletions cut 7 bases from V and 7 bases from J, with 24 bases between. This CDR3 is built from 16 residues. Germline V lookup: CDR1 SGHTA, CDR2 FQGNSA. CDR3 loop: CASNRPRAGTGNTQYF. The CDR3 region has the DNA TGTGCCAGCAACAGACCTAGGGCCGGAACCGGGAATACGCAGTATTTT.

This chain uses TRBV27 with TRBJ2-5; 7 nucleotides line up with TRBD1. The end of the DNA is better explained by TRBJ2-7, so the J call may be wrong. Germline CDR1 MNHEY, CDR2 SMNVEV (reference sequence). This CDR3 spans 14 amino acids. The CDR3 region is CASSPKGALGEQYF. The CDR3 DNA sequence: TGTGCCAGCAGCCCCAAGGGGGCCCTCGGCGAGCAGTACTTC.

This chain connects TRBV6-5 to TRBJ2-3; 11 bases agree with TRBD2. This CDR3 spans 16 amino acids. Per germline, CDR1 MNHEY and CDR2 SVGAGI. V was clipped by 2 bases and J by 4 bases; unmatched bases: 5. CDR3: CASSYLAGGRSDTQYF. Here the CDR3 DNA reads TGTGCCAGCAGTTACCTAGCGGGAGGCCGGTCAGATACGCAGTATTTT.

This clone was picked up a small number of times. The rearrangement uses TRBV5-4 and TRBJ2-5, with 9 bases aligning to TRBD2. Unmatched junction bases numbered 5, after V lost 2 bases and J lost 3 bases. Looked up from germline, CDR1 is SGHNT and CDR2 is YYREEE (reference sequence). The CDR3 has 15 residues. The CDR3 is CASSFTSGPEETQYF. DNA of the CDR3: TGTGCCAGCAGCTTCACTAGCGGGCCTGAAGAGACCCAGTACTTC.

Note on this clone: This may be a read error: a much more frequent sequence differs by one nucleotide. The chain recombines TRBV27 with TRBJ1-6, with a tentative D call TRBD1 (5 bases). This CDR3 comprises 14 residues. Germline-derived CDR1 and CDR2 are MNHEY and SMNVEV (reference sequence). The CDR3 nucleotides are TGTGTCAGCAGTATAGACAAAAGGGACTCACCCCTCCACTTT. It yields the protein CVSSIDKRDSPLHF.

The chain combines TRBV7-8 with TRBJ1-2, with 7 positions matching TRBD1. From germline, CDR1 is SGHVS and CDR2 FQNEAQ. This CDR3 region has 17 residues. Losses at the gene ends were 2 bases for V and 6 bases for J; bases not matched to a gene: 15. The CDR3 bases are TGTGCCAGCAGCTTATCGGGGAACAGGGGAGCCCTTGATGGCTACACCTTC. It codes for CASSLSGNRGALDGYTF.

V usage is TRBV2 and J usage is TRBJ2-1; TRBD2 agrees at 10 bases. The CDR3 is 15 residues long. V dropped 7 bases and J dropped 2; count of bases not matched to a gene: 5. Germline CDR1 is SNHLY and CDR2 is FYNNEI. This chain's CDR3 is CASTPLAGAYNEQFF. Here the CDR3 DNA reads TGTGCCAGCACCCCTCTAGCGGGGGCCTACAATGAGCAGTTCTTC.

V gene TRBV5-1 combines with J gene TRBJ2-1, with D possibly being TRBD2 (5 bases). In germline, CDR1 is SGHRS, CDR2 YFSETQ. The CDR3 loop spans 13 amino acids. The ends were cut back, 5 bases at V and 4 bases at J, with 10 bases in the middle. CDR3 coding DNA: TGCGCCAGCAGGGTTAGCGAGTACAATGAGCAGTTCTTC. It encodes CASRVSEYNEQFF.